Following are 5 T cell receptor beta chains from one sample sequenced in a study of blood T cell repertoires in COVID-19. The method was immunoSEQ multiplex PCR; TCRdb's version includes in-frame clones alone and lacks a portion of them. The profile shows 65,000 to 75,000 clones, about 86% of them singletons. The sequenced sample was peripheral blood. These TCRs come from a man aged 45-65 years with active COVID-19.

This chain's CDR3 is CASSPIDRGGGNQPQHF. Here the CDR3 DNA reads TGTGCCAGCAGCCCCATTGACAGGGGAGGCGGCAATCAGCCCCAGCATTTT. The J gene is TRBJ1-5, the V gene TRBV7-8; 8 bases align to TRBD1. J gave up 2 bases and V 5 bases, and 11 bases lay outside the gene matches. The CDR3 consists of 17 residues. Germline V gene lookup returns CDR1 SGHVS and CDR2 FQNEAQ.

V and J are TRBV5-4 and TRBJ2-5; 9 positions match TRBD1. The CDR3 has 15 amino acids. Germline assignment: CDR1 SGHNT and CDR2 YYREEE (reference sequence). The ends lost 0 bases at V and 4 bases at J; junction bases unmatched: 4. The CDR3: CASSLALDRGETQYF. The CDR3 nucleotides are TGTGCCAGCAGCTTGGCCTTGGACAGGGGAGAGACCCAGTACTTC.

As DNA, the CDR3 is TGCGCCAGCAGCTCCATATTTAAAGGGGTAGGGGACACCATATATTTT. Protein product: CASSSIFKGVGDTIYF. The rearrangement uses TRBV5-1 and TRBJ1-3, with D possibly matching TRBD1 (5 bases). The CDR3 loop spans 16 amino acids. V was pared by 3 bases and J by 8 bases, with 21 bases between. From germline, CDR1 is SGHRS and CDR2 YFSETQ.

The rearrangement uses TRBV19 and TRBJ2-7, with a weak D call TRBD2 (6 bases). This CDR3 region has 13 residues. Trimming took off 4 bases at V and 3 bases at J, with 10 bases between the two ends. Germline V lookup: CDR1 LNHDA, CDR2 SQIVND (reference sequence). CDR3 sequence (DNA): TGTGCCAGTAGTAGCGGGATGGACTACGAGCAGTACTTC. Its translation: CASSSGMDYEQYF. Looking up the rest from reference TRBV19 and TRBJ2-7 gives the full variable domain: DGGITQSPKYLFRKEGQNVTLSCEQNLNHDAMYWYRQDPGQGLRLIYYSQIVNDFQKGDIAEGYSVSREKKESFPLTVTSAQKNPTAFYLCASSSGMDYEQYFGPGTRLTVT.

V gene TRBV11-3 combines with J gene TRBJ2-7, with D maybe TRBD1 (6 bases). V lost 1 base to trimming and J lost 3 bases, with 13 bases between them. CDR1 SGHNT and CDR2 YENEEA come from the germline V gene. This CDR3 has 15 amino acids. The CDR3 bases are TGTGCCAGCAGCTTAGGGGGGAAGGGGGACTACGAGCAGTACTTC. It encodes CASSLGGKGDYEQYF.